This is a list of T cell receptor beta chains from one sample in a study of CXCR3-negative and CXCR3-positive naive CD8 T cells. TCRdb re-called the 5' RACE reads; every CDR3 protein appears as one record, without DNA. The specimen's table records 150,000 to 170,000 distinct CDR3 sequences. Material: naive CXCR3+ CD8+ T cells from blood. The receptors here all came from a human donor in good health. Some clones in this sample may be carry-over from other donors' samples. Each CDR3 is given with its conserved first and last residue.

v_call	j_call	cdr3_aa
TRBV28	TRBJ1-6	CASSFGGYNSPLHF
TRBV29-1	TRBJ1-2	CSVPSRDGYTF
TRBV6-5	TRBJ2-7	CASSYSDGTYEQYF
TRBV9	TRBJ1-1	CASSVGQAMNTEAFF
TRBV28	TRBJ2-3	CASRGRDRSTDTQYF
TRBV7-9	TRBJ2-1	CASSRISQVSYNEQFF
TRBV7-9	TRBJ1-2	CASSKSRGMTVNYGYTF
TRBV28	TRBJ2-7	CASIGSGYEQYF
TRBV5-1	TRBJ2-7	CASSSKGPDEQYF
TRBV5-5	TRBJ2-7	CASSLEEGYEQYF
TRBV7-9	TRBJ2-1	CASSTILAGYYNEQFF
TRBV2	TRBJ2-7	CASRTGTGGTYEQYF
TRBV12-3/TRBV12-4	TRBJ2-7	CASSVAGGGVSYEQYF
TRBV4-1	TRBJ1-5	CASSQERDINQPQHF
TRBV5-6	TRBJ2-1	CASSSQWYNEQFF
TRBV27	TRBJ2-7	CASSPRGTSRDEQYF
TRBV5-1	TRBJ2-2	CASSLFSGQITGELFF
TRBV4-3	TRBJ1-1	CASSMTGNTEAFF
TRBV30	TRBJ1-1	CAWSVIPGTEAFF
TRBV4-1	TRBJ1-1	CASSQGGVNTEAFF